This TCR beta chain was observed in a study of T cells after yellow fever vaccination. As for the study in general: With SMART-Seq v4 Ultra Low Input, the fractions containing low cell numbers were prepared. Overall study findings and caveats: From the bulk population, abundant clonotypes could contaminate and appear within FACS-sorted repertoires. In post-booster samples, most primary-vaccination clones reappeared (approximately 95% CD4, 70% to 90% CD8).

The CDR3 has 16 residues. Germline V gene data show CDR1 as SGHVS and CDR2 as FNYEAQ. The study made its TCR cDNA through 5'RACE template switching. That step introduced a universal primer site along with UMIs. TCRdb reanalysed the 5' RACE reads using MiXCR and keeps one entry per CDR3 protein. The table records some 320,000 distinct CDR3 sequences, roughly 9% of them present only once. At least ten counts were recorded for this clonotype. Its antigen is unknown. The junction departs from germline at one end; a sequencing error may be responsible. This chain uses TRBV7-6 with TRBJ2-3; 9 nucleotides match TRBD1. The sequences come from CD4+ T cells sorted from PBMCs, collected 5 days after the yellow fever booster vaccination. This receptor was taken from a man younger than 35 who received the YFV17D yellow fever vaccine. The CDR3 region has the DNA TGTGCCAGCACCTTAACCGGGACAGGGAGCCCAGATACGCAGTATTTT. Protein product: CASTLTGTGSPDTQYF.